This T cell receptor beta chain was observed in a study of naive and memory T cell subsets. Study-wide results and caveats: Naive and memory repertoire findings lacked a ground truth for validation. Naive repertoires, especially CD8, held a few larger clonotypes, possibly memory cells re-expressing CD45RA.

The beta constant-region primer was an equimolar mix of two oligonucleotides covering TRBC1 and TRBC2. The ligated cDNA underwent four PCR rounds using SP2 and nested alpha and beta constant-region primers. One entry per CDR3 protein results from TCRdb running MiXCR on the UMI-ligation and nested PCR reads. Among around 140,000 distinct CDR3 sequences listed, 20% to 25% were seen once. V was clipped by 0 bases and J by 7 bases; unmatched bases: 4. The V gene's germline CDR1 is SGHRS and CDR2 YFSETQ. The CDR3 length is 15 residues. In regard to this clonotype: Its specificity is not known.

Source material: naive CD4+ T cells from blood. This TCR was recovered from a human donor in good health. This sequence joins TRBV5-1 and TRBJ2-1; 10 nucleotides line up with TRBD2. The CDR3 loop is CASSLGLAGVNEQFF. CDR3 in DNA: TGCGCCAGCAGCTTGGGGCTAGCGGGAGTTAATGAGCAGTTCTTC.